These 32 T cell receptor beta chains were all obtained from the same sample, sequenced in a study of T cells in Graves' hyperthyroidism and ophthalmopathy. Amplification of TCR beta CDR3 regions was performed using RNA transcripts as template. A set of HTBI primers served as the primers for a first-round RT-PCR of the TCR CDR3. From the multiplex PCR reads, TCRdb called clonotypes with MiXCR, one entry per CDR3 protein. This sample has a few hundred thousand distinct CDR3 sequences, with about 15% found just once. The source material was blood. Receptors originate from a woman under 30 with Graves' hyperthyroidism.

CDR3 DNA sequence: TGTGCCAGCAGCTTAAACGCGGGGGCCTACAATGAGCAGTTCTTC. This codes for CASSLNAGAYNEQFF. The gene calls are TRBV7-3 and TRBJ2-1; 7 positions agree with TRBD2. Per germline, CDR1 SGHTA and CDR2 FQGTGA. CDR3 length equals 15 residues. Trimming cost V 1 base and J 2 bases; bases outside gene matches: 2.

This clonotype was picked up many times. The CDR3 reads CASSQGEVTNEKLFF. CDR3 DNA sequence: TGCGCCAGCAGCCAAGGGGAGGTAACTAATGAAAAACTGTTTTTT. The V gene is TRBV4-1, the J gene TRBJ1-4; no clear D gene. The CDR3 has 15 amino acids. Germline values: CDR1 MGHRA, CDR2 YSYEKL. Trimming removed 1 base from V and 1 base from J, with 7 bases in between.

The chain combines TRBV12-3 or TRBV12-4 with TRBJ2-7, with 13 positions matching TRBD2. V lost 6 bases to trimming and J lost 0 bases; unmatched junction nucleotides: 8. The CDR3 consists of 17 residues. CDR3 nucleotide sequence: TGTGCCAGCAGAACCGGACTAGCGGGGGCTGTCTCCTACGAGCAGTACTTC. Protein: CASRTGLAGAVSYEQYF.

This clonotype showed up many times. CDR3 protein: CASRPFEGELFF. In DNA, the CDR3 is TGTGCCAGCAGGCCCTTTGAGGGGGAGCTGTTTTTT. The chain carries TRBV12-3 or TRBV12-4 and TRBJ2-2; unclear D gene. The CDR3 runs to 12 residues. V was shortened by 6 bases and J by 8 bases, with 10 bases between the two germline ends.

Many counts were recorded for this clonotype. The chain carries TRBV2 and TRBJ2-7; D unclear. The CDR3 consists of 13 residues. CDR1 SNHLY and CDR2 FYNNEI come from the germline V gene. V lost 6 bases, J lost 0 bases, and 9 bases lay in between. The CDR3 sequence is CASRDGFSYEQYF. The CDR3 DNA reads as TGTGCCAGCAGAGACGGATTCTCCTACGAGCAGTACTTC.

This chain connects TRBV2 to TRBJ2-3; TRBD2 matches 8 bases. Germline V lookup: CDR1 SNHLY, CDR2 FYNNEI. V trimming: 6 bases; J trimming: 0 bases; junction bases outside the gene matches: 11. The CDR3 consists of 17 residues. CDR3: CASRFSGGRSSTDTQYF. CDR3 DNA sequence: TGTGCCAGCAGGTTTTCGGGGGGGCGGTCTAGCACAGATACGCAGTATTTT.

This chain connects TRBV5-1 to TRBJ2-6, with D uncertain. Germline V lookup: CDR1 SGHRS, CDR2 YFSETQ. The V end was cut by 0 bases, the J end by 0 bases, with 13 bases between. The CDR3 is made up of 18 amino acids. The CDR3 loop is CASSLGTETYSGANVLTF. For the CDR3, the DNA is TGCGCCAGCAGCTTGGGTACAGAGACCTACTCTGGGGCCAACGTCCTGACTTTC.

This clonotype occurred many times. J is TRBJ2-6 and V is TRBV7-3; D may match TRBD1 or TRBD2 (5 bases each). This CDR3 has 17 amino acids. The germline V gene encodes CDR1 SGHTA and CDR2 FQGTGA. V gave up 2 bases and J gave up 2 bases, with 13 bases separating them. Here the CDR3 reads CASSLSGPSAGANVLTF. In nucleotides, the CDR3 is TGTGCCAGCAGCTTATCGGGACCCTCGGCTGGGGCCAACGTCCTGACTTTC.

To note about this clonotype: This may come from a read error, since a much larger clone is one base off. This rearrangement joins TRBV5-1 to TRBJ2-1, with TRBD2 matching 13 bases. Germline V gives CDR1 SGHRS, CDR2 YFSETQ. Losses at the gene ends were 0 bases for V and 9 bases for J; bases not matched to a gene: 15. This CDR3 contains 19 residues. This chain's CDR3 is CASSLAPQGLAGNFGEQFF. CDR3 sequence (DNA): TGCGCCAGCAGCTTGGCGCCGCAGGGACTAGCGGGAAACTTCGGTGAGCAGTTCTTC. The whole variable domain, filled in from reference TRBV5-1 and TRBJ2-1, reads KAGVTQTPRYLIKTRGQQVTLSCSPISGHRSVSWYQQTPGQGLQFLFEYFSETQRNKGNFPGRFSGRQFSNSRSEMNVSTLELGDSALYLCASSLAPQGLAGNFGEQFFGPGTRLTVL.

This chain joins TRBV12-3 or TRBV12-4 and TRBJ2-7; 7 bases line up with TRBD2. V dropped 3 bases and J dropped 3; count of bases not matched to a gene: 5. This CDR3 region has 14 residues. CDR3 DNA: TGTGCCAGCAGTTTCGAGCGGGGCCACTACGAGCAGTACTTC. Protein product: CASSFERGHYEQYF.

This clonotype was observed many times. Here the CDR3 reads CASSQGWPARALWGGYTF. Here the CDR3 DNA reads TGCGCCAGCAGCCAAGGGTGGCCGGCCAGGGCCCTGTGGGGGGGCTACACCTTC. The chain combines TRBV4-1 with TRBJ1-2; a possible D gene is TRBD1 (5 bases). V dropped 1 base and J dropped 8 bases, with 26 bases sitting between them. The CDR3 contains 18 residues. Germline lookup yields CDR1 MGHRA and CDR2 YSYEKL.

This clonotype was seen many times. J is TRBJ2-3 and V is TRBV18; TRBD2 might be the D (6 bases). The ends were cut back, 5 bases at V and 6 bases at J, with 18 bases in the middle. Germline V gene lookup returns CDR1 KGHSH and CDR2 LQKENI. The length of the CDR3 is 15 residues. CDR3 protein: CASSSPSAQRDTQYF. The CDR3 coding sequence is TGTGCCAGCTCATCTCCTAGCGCCCAACGGGATACGCAGTATTTT.

This clonotype was detected ten times or more. The V and J genes are TRBV18 and TRBJ2-1; D is possibly TRBD2 (6 bases). The germline V gene has CDR1 KGHSH and CDR2 LQKENI. V lost 4 bases and J 10 bases, leaving 14 bases between the germline ends. The CDR3 runs to 13 residues. The CDR3 coding sequence is TGTGCCAGCTCACTTCTACTAGCTAGGGAGCAGTTCTTC. Protein: CASSLLLAREQFF.

The chain recombines TRBV7-2 with TRBJ2-3; D uncertain. Germline CDR1 SGHTA, CDR2 FQGNSA. V shed 6 bases and J shed 14 bases, with 15 bases lying between them. The CDR3 covers 11 residues. The CDR3 is CASSFGRSSYF. The CDR3 DNA follows: TGTGCCAGCAGTTTCGGCAGGAGCTCGTATTTT.

This clonotype was observed a few times. J is TRBJ2-3 and V is TRBV24-1; the match to TRBD2 covers 11 bases. The CDR3 totals 18 residues. Germline CDR1 and CDR2: KGHDR and SFDVKD. Trimming at V came to 9 bases and at J to 1 base, leaving 14 bases not matched to a gene. DNA for the CDR3: TGTGCCACCTCTAGCGGGGGGCACTTTCAGCCAGGCACAGATACGCAGTATTTT. As protein: CATSSGGHFQPGTDTQYF.

In this sample, this clonotype turned up many times. The genes are TRBV11-2 and TRBJ2-2; D is undetermined. In germline, CDR1 is SGHAT, CDR2 FQNNGV. The CDR3 loop spans 17 amino acids. Between the trimmed V and J ends, which lost 0 bases and 3 bases, there was a span of 14 bases. The CDR3 is CASSLDGLLIYTGELFF. CDR3 DNA: TGTGCCAGCAGCTTAGATGGCCTACTAATATACACCGGGGAGCTGTTTTTT.

This clonotype was recorded a few times. The chain recombines TRBV4-2 with TRBJ1-3; D uncertain. The ends were cut back, 4 bases at V and 0 bases at J, with 10 bases in the middle. The V gene's germline CDR1 is LGHNA and CDR2 YNFKEQ. CDR3 length equals 15 residues. This CDR3 is CASSPLGNSGNTIYF. In nucleotides, the CDR3 is TGTGCCAGCAGCCCTTTGGGGAACTCTGGAAACACCATATATTTT.

In regard to this clonotype: It may be a read error: a sequence one base away is much more abundant. This chain connects TRBV6-4 to TRBJ2-6; 9 nucleotides match TRBD1. The germline V gene has CDR1 MRHNA and CDR2 SNTAGT. This CDR3 spans 16 amino acids. CDR3 loop: CASRPGQGSGTNVLTF. The DNA for the CDR3 is TGTGCCAGCAGGCCGGGACAGGGCTCTGGGACCAACGTCCTGACTTTC.

Regarding this clonotype: A much larger clone differs from this one at a single base, so this may be a read error. V and J are TRBV6-1 and TRBJ2-7; TRBD2 might be the D (6 bases). Germline CDR1 and CDR2: MNHNS and SASEGT. V was pared by 8 bases and J by 2 bases, with 19 bases between. CDR3 length: 15 residues. In nucleotides, the CDR3 is TGTGCCAGCCGGCTTCTGGAGGGCAACCCCTACGAGCAGTACTTC. Protein: CASRLLEGNPYEQYF.

Many counts were recorded for this clonotype. The J gene is TRBJ2-1, the V gene TRBV10-3, with 8 bases matching TRBD2. The CDR3 is 16 residues long. J was trimmed by 9 bases and V by 2 bases; bases with no gene match: 12. CDR1 is ENHRY, CDR2 SYGVKD, per germline. The CDR3, as DNA: TGTGCCATCAGTGAGCCACTTAGCGGGGTTGGTAGTGAGCAGTTCTTC. This sequence encodes CAISEPLSGVGSEQFF.

In regard to this clonotype: Being one base from a much bigger clone, this may be a read error. The conserved phenylalanine or tryptophan normally closing the CDR3 is absent here, so this likely arose from a read error. The rearrangement joins TRBV9 to TRBJ2-5, with a tentative D call TRBD1 (5 bases). Germline CDR1 is SGDLS and CDR2 is YYNGEE. V was shortened by 3 bases and J by 1 base, with 10 bases between the two germline ends. This CDR3 has 14 residues. CDR3 in amino acids: CASSGGRSQETQYL. The CDR3 DNA reads as TGTGCCAGCAGCGGGGGCAGGAGCCAAGAGACCCAGTACCTC.

This rearrangement joins TRBV12-3 or TRBV12-4 to TRBJ2-1; D perhaps matches TRBD2 (6 bases). Deletions cut 8 bases from V and 8 bases from J, with 22 bases between. This CDR3 has 15 residues. The CDR3 sequence is CASSARDSGDHEQFF. The CDR3 DNA is TGTGCCAGCTCGGCTCGGGACTCAGGAGACCATGAGCAGTTCTTC.

This chain connects TRBV4-1 to TRBJ2-5; TRBD2 is a possible D gene (6 bases). The CDR3 totals 15 residues. Trimming shortened V by 1 base and J by 5 bases, and 14 bases separated the two germline ends. The germline CDR1 and CDR2 sequences are MGHRA and YSYEKL. Written as DNA, the CDR3 is TGCGCCAGCAGCCAAGCCTCGCTGGAGGGGGAGACCCAGTACTTC. Translating gives CASSQASLEGETQYF.

This clonotype was detected ten times or more. J is TRBJ1-6 and V is TRBV10-3; no clear D. V was clipped by 11 bases and J by 1 base, with 12 bases between them. This CDR3 contains 14 residues. Germline V gene lookup returns CDR1 ENHRY and CDR2 SYGVKD. The CDR3 DNA follows: TGTGCCTCTTACGCGGGGTCCTATAATTCACCCCTCCACTTT. As protein: CASYAGSYNSPLHF.

This clonotype has just a few counts. The J gene is TRBJ2-4, the V gene TRBV4-1; D uncertain. The V gene's germline CDR1 is MGHRA and CDR2 YSYEKL. V lost 1 base to trimming and J lost 0 bases, with 13 bases between them. This CDR3 has 17 amino acids. Here the CDR3 reads CASSQGPMVIAKNIQYF. DNA of the CDR3: TGCGCCAGCAGCCAAGGGCCGATGGTTATAGCCAAAAACATTCAGTACTTC.

The table lists this clonotype with many counts. The V gene is TRBV2, the J gene TRBJ2-3; 10 bases fit TRBD2. With 7 bases clipped from V and 4 bases from J, the junction kept 5 bases outside the gene matches. This CDR3 comprises 14 residues. Germline V CDR1 and CDR2: SNHLY, FYNNEI. The CDR3 loop reads CASKIAGGSDTQYF. In nucleotides, the CDR3 is TGTGCCAGCAAGATAGCGGGAGGATCAGATACGCAGTATTTT.

This clonotype was recorded at least ten times. J is TRBJ2-3 and V is TRBV3-1, with 13 nucleotides matching TRBD2. The length of the CDR3 is 16 residues. Germline V gene data show CDR1 as LGHDT and CDR2 as YNNKEL (reference sequence). Trimming removed 2 bases from V and 5 bases from J; junction bases left unmatched: 4. Here the CDR3 reads CASSQRTSGRGDTQYF. The CDR3 DNA is TGTGCCAGCAGCCAAAGGACTAGCGGGAGAGGAGATACGCAGTATTTT.

In its sample, this clonotype was seen many times. The chain links TRBV6-1 to TRBJ2-6, with D unclear. The CDR3 consists of 16 residues. The V end was cut by 6 bases, the J end by 2 bases, with 14 bases between. In germline, CDR1 is MNHNS, CDR2 SASEGT. In DNA form, the CDR3 reads TGTGCCAGCAGCTCCAGTTCCATCCCTGGGGCCAACGTCCTGACTTTC. It specifies CASSSSSIPGANVLTF.

The CDR3 bases are TGTGCCACCAGCAGAGGGGAAGGGTCTAACTATGGCTACACCTTC. Translating it yields CATSRGEGSNYGYTF. The chain recombines TRBV15 with TRBJ1-2; D remains unclear. Germline CDR1 and CDR2: LNHNV and YYDKDF (reference sequence). This CDR3 spans 15 amino acids. Trimming cost V 1 base and J 0 bases, with 9 bases left between them. The full variable domain, rest sourced from reference TRBV15 and TRBJ1-2, is DAMVIQNPRYQVTQFGKPVTLSCSQTLNHNVMYWYQQKSSQAPKLLFHYYDKDFNNEADTPDNFQSRRPNTSFCFLDIRSPGLGDTAMYLCATSRGEGSNYGYTFGSGTRLTVV.

The sample holds many counts of this clonotype. Here the CDR3 reads CASSLNQIYNEQFF. CDR3 coding DNA: TGTGCCAGCAGCTTAAATCAAATTTACAATGAGCAGTTCTTC. The chain uses TRBV7-9 and TRBJ2-1; D not certain. Per germline, CDR1 SEHNR and CDR2 FQNEAQ (reference sequence). This CDR3 spans 14 amino acids. V shed 2 bases and J shed 4 bases, with 9 bases lying between them.

This clonotype has ten or more counts. The genes are TRBV2 and TRBJ2-1; D may match TRBD1 or TRBD2 (7 bases each). The CDR3 totals 15 residues. CDR1 and CDR2 from the germline V gene are SNHLY and FYNNEI. Trimming left V 3 bases short and J 5 bases short, with 14 bases between. CDR3 in DNA: TGTGCCAGCAGTGACAGGGGGGGAGGCAACAATGAGCAGTTCTTC. Its protein product is CASSDRGGGNNEQFF.

This clonotype was observed many times. This chain links TRBV10-3 with TRBJ2-5; 8 positions agree with TRBD2. CDR1 ENHRY and CDR2 SYGVKD come from the germline V gene. J gave up 1 base and V 0 bases, and 4 bases lay outside the gene matches. This CDR3 contains 16 residues. The CDR3 DNA reads as TGTGCCATCAGTGAGTCGGATAGCGGGGTCCAAGAGACCCAGTACTTC. Amino acids: CAISESDSGVQETQYF.